The table lists the clone carrying this T cell receptor (beta chain) with many counts. cDNA synthesis used a TRAV/TRBV-specific primer set for both chains. TCR amplification used roughly 21 PCR cycles, a constant-region primer and a V-primer adapter. TCRdb processed the reads anew with MiXCR; each CDR3 protein has one entry. The sample includes 60,000 or so distinct CDR3 sequences, approximately 22% of them seen just once. The data stem from a study of low-dose radiotherapy and immunotherapy resistance in tumors. Study information: Cohort 2 was treated with 1 Gy per fraction every two weeks, amounting to 13 Gy across 26 weeks. Aspirin 300 mg was given orally each day for four cycles from cycle 1 day 1.

Specified time point: after trial treatment. Treatment indicated: LDRT plus nivolumab, ipilimumab, low-dose cyclophosphamide and aspirin (RACIN trial). Advanced solid tumors lacking tumor-infiltrating lymphocytes characterized eligible patients. The starting material was PBMCs, obtained after low-dose radiotherapy plus immunotherapy. This receptor was obtained from a male donor with prostate cancer.

In nucleotides, the CDR3 is TGTGCCAGCAGGGTAGGGTCAATTCGACAGCCCCAGCATTTT. It is translated as CASRVGSIRQPQHF. V and J are TRBV2 and TRBJ1-5, with D uncertain. CDR1 SNHLY and CDR2 FYNNEI come from the germline V gene. V was clipped by 6 bases and J by 7 bases, with 16 bases between them. This CDR3 region has 14 residues. The whole variable domain, remainder taken from reference TRBV2 and TRBJ1-5, is EPEVTQTPSHQVTQMGQEVILRCVPISNHLYFYWYRQILGQKVEFLVSFYNNEISEKSEIFDDQFSVERPDGSNFTLKIRSTKLEDSAMYFCASRVGSIRQPQHFGDGTRLSIL.